This T cell receptor (beta chain) stems from a study of blood T cells in healthy people across ages. The CDR3 extends over 15 amino acids. The use of a sample-barcoded 5' primer and a J-beta primer mix characterized a second PCR of roughly 6 to 11 cycles. From the 5' RACE reads, TCRdb called clonotypes with MiXCR, one entry per CDR3 protein. The table records about 1.6 million distinct CDR3 sequences, about 31% of them present only once. The rearrangement uses TRBV21-1 and TRBJ2-5; TRBD1 reflects the table's D call only, with no check against the DNA. TRBV21-1 counts as a pseudogene. Sequenced material: blood. This sequence was found in a woman between 25 and 40 years old in good health. CDR3 coding DNA: TGTGCCAGCAGCTCCAGGACAGGGACTATAGAGACCCAGTACTTC. Its protein product is CASSSRTGTIETQYF.